The rows below give T cell receptor beta chains drawn from one sample of a study of PD-L1 blockade in urothelial cancer. Sequenced by immunoSEQ multiplex PCR; TCRdb stores in-frame clones only, minus some. The sample gives under 50,000 clones, 80% to 90% of which show up once; roughly 23% is in the top ten. The specimen was PBMCs, collected around atezolizumab (anti-PD-L1) treatment. These TCRs come from a man aged 60 to 75 with urothelial cancer. Both conserved end residues are part of each CDR3. The D gene is left open where the match is weak. Some rows have no size entry. The others give once, few or many, or a class for an expanded clone.

abundance: few; v_gene: TRBV27; d_gene: TRBD2; j_gene: TRBJ2-2; CDR3nt: TGTGCCAGCAGACTAGCGGGGGATCGAACCGGGGAGCTGTTTTTT; CDR3aa: CASRLAGDRTGELFF
abundance: few; v_gene: TRBV6-1; d_gene: .; j_gene: TRBJ1-3; CDR3nt: TGTGCCAGCAGTGCCCCGTCTGGAAACACCATATATTTT; CDR3aa: CASSAPSGNTIYF
abundance: .; v_gene: TRBV5-1; d_gene: .; j_gene: TRBJ2-2; CDR3nt: TGCGCCAGCAGCTTCCGAGAGGGAAACACCGGGGAGCTGTTTTTT; CDR3aa: CASSFREGNTGELFF
abundance: .; v_gene: TRBV30; d_gene: TRBD2; j_gene: TRBJ2-7; CDR3nt: TGTGCCTGGAGTCTATCCGGGACTAGCGGGATCTACGAGCAGTACTTC; CDR3aa: CAWSLSGTSGIYEQYF
abundance: .; v_gene: TRBV13; d_gene: .; j_gene: TRBJ1-4; CDR3nt: TGTGCCAGCAGACGCTCGCGGGAATGGGGTGAAAAACTGTTTTTT; CDR3aa: CASRRSREWGEKLFF
abundance: .; v_gene: TRBV18; d_gene: TRBD1; j_gene: TRBJ2-7; CDR3nt: TGTGCCAGCTCATCGGACAGGGACATCCACTACGAGCAGTACTTC; CDR3aa: CASSSDRDIHYEQYF
abundance: .; v_gene: TRBV6-6; d_gene: .; j_gene: TRBJ1-1; CDR3nt: TGTGCCAGCAAACCGGGGGAACTGAACACTGAAGCTTTCTTT; CDR3aa: CASKPGELNTEAFF
abundance: .; v_gene: TRBV10-3; d_gene: .; j_gene: TRBJ1-3; CDR3nt: TGTGCCATCAGTTCCCCATCCGGAAACACCATATATTTT; CDR3aa: CAISSPSGNTIYF
abundance: .; v_gene: TRBV12-5; d_gene: .; j_gene: TRBJ2-3; CDR3nt: TGTGCTAGTGTTTTTGTGGGCAAAGATACGCAGTATTTT; CDR3aa: CASVFVGKDTQYF
abundance: .; v_gene: TRBV27; d_gene: .; j_gene: TRBJ1-2; CDR3nt: TGTGCCAGCCAGGGCCTTGAATTGATACTAAGGGGCTACACCTTC; CDR3aa: CASQGLELILRGYTF
abundance: .; v_gene: TRBV7-2; d_gene: .; j_gene: TRBJ1-5; CDR3nt: TGTGCCAGCAGCTTAGACGGTTCTAGCAATCAGCCCCAGCATTTT; CDR3aa: CASSLDGSSNQPQHF
abundance: .; v_gene: TRBV5-8; d_gene: TRBD1; j_gene: TRBJ1-4; CDR3nt: TGTGCCAGCAGCTTTGGGACAGGGAATGAAAAACTGTTTTTT; CDR3aa: CASSFGTGNEKLFF
abundance: .; v_gene: TRBV4-1; d_gene: TRBD1; j_gene: TRBJ1-1; CDR3nt: TGCGCCAGCAGCCAACGTACCACGGAAGGACAGGGTACCCCTGAAGCTTTCTTT; CDR3aa: CASSQRTTEGQGTPEAFF
abundance: .; v_gene: TRBV6-4; d_gene: TRBD2; j_gene: TRBJ2-1; CDR3nt: TGTGCCAGCAGTGACTCGGGGCTAGCGGGCGTCAATGAGCAGTTCTTC; CDR3aa: CASSDSGLAGVNEQFF
abundance: .; v_gene: TRBV7-3; d_gene: TRBD2; j_gene: TRBJ2-1; CDR3nt: TGTGCCAGCAGCTTAACGGAAAAGGGCGGGGGCAATGAGCAGTTCTTC; CDR3aa: CASSLTEKGGGNEQFF
abundance: .; v_gene: TRBV9; d_gene: TRBD1; j_gene: TRBJ1-6; CDR3nt: TGTGCCAGCAGCGTAGGGGACAGGGGGTCCTCCTATAATTCACCCCTCCACTTT; CDR3aa: CASSVGDRGSSYNSPLHF
abundance: .; v_gene: TRBV18; d_gene: .; j_gene: TRBJ2-7; CDR3nt: TGTGCCAGCTCACAAACAGGGGGGGGCGGCGAGCAGTACTTC; CDR3aa: CASSQTGGGGEQYF
abundance: .; v_gene: TRBV18; d_gene: TRBD1; j_gene: TRBJ1-1; CDR3nt: TGTGCCAGCTCACTGACAGGGGTGGACACTGAAGCTTTCTTT; CDR3aa: CASSLTGVDTEAFF
abundance: .; v_gene: TRBV10-3; d_gene: .; j_gene: TRBJ2-1; CDR3nt: TGTGCCATCAGTGCGACGGACAGCAATGAGCAGTTCTTC; CDR3aa: CAISATDSNEQFF
abundance: .; v_gene: TRBV4-1; d_gene: TRBD1; j_gene: TRBJ2-1; CDR3nt: TGCGCCAGCAGCCAACTAAGAGCCGGGACAGCTTCCTACAATGAGCAGTTCTTC; CDR3aa: CASSQLRAGTASYNEQFF
abundance: .; v_gene: TRBV5-4; d_gene: TRBD1; j_gene: TRBJ1-2; CDR3nt: TGTGCCAGCAGCCTGGGGACAGACTACTATGGCTACACCTTC; CDR3aa: CASSLGTDYYGYTF
abundance: .; v_gene: TRBV5-1; d_gene: TRBD1; j_gene: TRBJ2-5; CDR3nt: TGCGCCAGCAGCTTGGGTACAGGGGGCCAAGAGACCCAGTACTTC; CDR3aa: CASSLGTGGQETQYF
abundance: .; v_gene: TRBV30; d_gene: TRBD1; j_gene: TRBJ1-1; CDR3nt: TGTGCCTGGAGGAGGGGGCGCCAGGACGGTCGGGCTTTCTTT; CDR3aa: CAWRRGRQDGRAFF
abundance: .; v_gene: TRBV6-5; d_gene: TRBD1; j_gene: TRBJ1-1; CDR3nt: TGTGCCAGCACGAGGGGGCTAGCGAACACTGAAGCTTTCTTT; CDR3aa: CASTRGLANTEAFF
abundance: once; v_gene: TRBV6-6; d_gene: .; j_gene: TRBJ2-3; CDR3nt: TGTGCCAGCACCGGTCGGGGAACAGATACGCAGTATTTT; CDR3aa: CASTGRGTDTQYF
abundance: .; v_gene: TRBV10-3; d_gene: .; j_gene: TRBJ1-1; CDR3nt: TGTGCCATCAGCTCACAGGGATCTAACACTGAAGCTTTCTTT; CDR3aa: CAISSQGSNTEAFF
abundance: .; v_gene: TRBV19; d_gene: .; j_gene: TRBJ1-5; CDR3nt: TGTGCCAGTACGGGAGGGGGTGGCAATCAGCCCCAGCATTTT; CDR3aa: CASTGGGGNQPQHF
abundance: .; v_gene: TRBV30; d_gene: TRBD2; j_gene: TRBJ2-5; CDR3nt: TGTGCCTGGACTAGCGGGGGGGCGGAGACCCAGTACTTC; CDR3aa: CAWTSGGAETQYF
abundance: .; v_gene: TRBV7-2; d_gene: .; j_gene: TRBJ1-3; CDR3nt: TGTGCCAGCAGCCGAGCCGGGGGCTCTGGAAACACCATATATTTT; CDR3aa: CASSRAGGSGNTIYF
abundance: .; v_gene: TRBV6-5; d_gene: .; j_gene: TRBJ1-2; CDR3nt: TGTGCCAGCAGTTACCAGTCGGTGGGCGGCTACACCTTC; CDR3aa: CASSYQSVGGYTF
abundance: .; v_gene: TRBV6-1; d_gene: .; j_gene: TRBJ1-2; CDR3nt: TGTGCCAGCCTCAGGGTTAGCGGTGACTATGGCTACACCTTC; CDR3aa: CASLRVSGDYGYTF
abundance: .; v_gene: TRBV7-3; d_gene: .; j_gene: TRBJ2-2; CDR3nt: TGTGCCAGCAGCTTACAGCGGGCCTCGAACACCGGGGAGCTGTTTTTT; CDR3aa: CASSLQRASNTGELFF
abundance: .; v_gene: TRBV7-9; d_gene: .; j_gene: TRBJ2-3; CDR3nt: TGTGCCAGCAGCTTTACGCGGAACACAGATACGCAGTATTTT; CDR3aa: CASSFTRNTDTQYF
abundance: .; v_gene: TRBV10-3; d_gene: .; j_gene: TRBJ2-1; CDR3nt: TGTGCCATCAGTGCCACGGGAGCAGTAAGTAATGAGCAGTTCTTC; CDR3aa: CAISATGAVSNEQFF
abundance: .; v_gene: TRBV14; d_gene: TRBD1; j_gene: TRBJ2-1; CDR3nt: TGTGCCAGCAGCCAAGCCGGGACAGGGTTCTATGAGCAGTTCTTC; CDR3aa: CASSQAGTGFYEQFF
abundance: .; v_gene: TRBV6-1; d_gene: TRBD1; j_gene: TRBJ2-7; CDR3nt: TGTGCCAGCATCCCGAACAGGGGCCCCTCCTACGAGCAGTACTTC; CDR3aa: CASIPNRGPSYEQYF
abundance: .; v_gene: TRBV9; d_gene: TRBD1; j_gene: TRBJ1-6; CDR3nt: TGTGCCAGCAGCCCTGGGACAGATAATTCACCCCTCCACTTT; CDR3aa: CASSPGTDNSPLHF
abundance: .; v_gene: TRBV30; d_gene: TRBD1; j_gene: TRBJ1-4; CDR3nt: TGTGCCTGGAGTGTGGACAGGGGTGCGAGGGGTGAAAAACTGTTTTTT; CDR3aa: CAWSVDRGARGEKLFF
abundance: .; v_gene: TRBV6-1; d_gene: .; j_gene: TRBJ1-2; CDR3nt: TGTGCCAGCAGTGATGGGCAGGTCGGCGGCTACACCTTC; CDR3aa: CASSDGQVGGYTF
abundance: .; v_gene: TRBV5-1; d_gene: TRBD1; j_gene: TRBJ1-1; CDR3nt: TGCGCCAGCAGCCAGGGACAGATGAACACTGAAGCTTTCTTT; CDR3aa: CASSQGQMNTEAFF
abundance: .; v_gene: TRBV6-1; d_gene: TRBD1; j_gene: TRBJ1-2; CDR3nt: TGTGCCAGCAGTCTTCGACAGGGTGATGGCTACACCTTC; CDR3aa: CASSLRQGDGYTF
abundance: .; v_gene: TRBV4-3; d_gene: .; j_gene: TRBJ1-2; CDR3nt: TGCGCCAGCAGCCAAGATGCCCTTGGGCTTGGCTACACCTTC; CDR3aa: CASSQDALGLGYTF
abundance: .; v_gene: TRBV10-3; d_gene: .; j_gene: TRBJ2-4; CDR3nt: TGTGCCAGCCGGGACGGACTACAAAACATTCAGTACTTC; CDR3aa: CASRDGLQNIQYF
abundance: .; v_gene: TRBV11-1; d_gene: .; j_gene: TRBJ2-1; CDR3nt: TGTGCCAGCAGGGGGTGGGGCTATGAGCAGTTCTTC; CDR3aa: CASRGWGYEQFF
abundance: .; v_gene: TRBV2; d_gene: TRBD2; j_gene: TRBJ2-3; CDR3nt: TGTGCCAGCGGACTAGTCCTTGCGGATACGCAGTATTTT; CDR3aa: CASGLVLADTQYF
abundance: few; v_gene: TRBV2; d_gene: .; j_gene: TRBJ1-6; CDR3nt: TGTGCCAGCATCGTGCTGGAGGGCTCACCCCTCCACTTT; CDR3aa: CASIVLEGSPLHF
abundance: once; v_gene: TRBV7-2; d_gene: TRBD1; j_gene: TRBJ1-2; CDR3nt: TGTGCCAGCAGCTTACCGGACAGGGGGCGAGGAGGCTACACCTTC; CDR3aa: CASSLPDRGRGGYTF